Listed here are 19 T cell receptor beta chains from one sample, sequenced in a study of somatic mutations in cytotoxic T cells in rheumatoid arthritis. Some clones are missing from TCRdb's copy, which holds only in-frame ones; the method was immunoSEQ multiplex PCR. The repertoire has 25,000 to 35,000 clones, 70% to 90% of them found once; the top ten carry 7.5% to 9.5%. Sequencing was performed on CD8+ T cells sorted from blood. The receptors stem from an adult with rheumatoid arthritis.

This clone was recorded only once. The chain employs TRBV6-5 and TRBJ2-5; 9 bases are a match to TRBD2. The CDR3 sequence is 14 residues long. Germline V gene lookup returns CDR1 MNHEY and CDR2 SVGAGI. The V segment lost 2 bases and the J segment 5 bases; nucleotides outside the gene matches: 3. The CDR3 DNA sequence: TGTGCCAGCAGTTACGGCGGGGGGGATGAGACCCAGTACTTC. It yields the protein CASSYGGGDETQYF.

A single count supports this clone. The V and J genes are TRBV19 and TRBJ1-1; 8 bases align to TRBD1. Germline V gene sequence: CDR1 LNHDA, CDR2 SQIVND (reference sequence). V gave up 6 bases and J gave up 6 bases; unmatched junction bases: 9. The CDR3 covers 14 residues. DNA of the CDR3: TGTGCCAGTAGGACGACAGGGGTTAGTGCTGAAGCTTTCTTT. Encoded protein: CASRTTGVSAEAFF.

This clone was picked up one time. The chain recombines TRBV7-3 with TRBJ2-1; D uncertain. This CDR3 contains 15 residues. The V end lost 6 bases, the J end lost 6 bases, and 18 bases lay between the germline ends. Looked up from germline, CDR1 is SGHTA and CDR2 is FQGTGA. The CDR3 nucleotides read TGTGCCAGCAGTCTTGGAGTATTAATGGTCAATGAGCAGTTCTTC. Translating gives CASSLGVLMVNEQFF. Combining the CDR3 with reference TRBV7-3 and TRBJ2-1 gives the whole variable domain GAGVSQTPSNKVTEKGKYVELRCDPISGHTALYWYRQSLGQGPEFLIYFQGTGAADDSGLPNDRFFAVRPEGSVSTLKIQRTERGDSAVYLCASSLGVLMVNEQFFGPGTRLTVL.

The rearrangement links TRBV4-1 to TRBJ1-2; D perhaps matches TRBD1 (5 bases). Germline V lookup: CDR1 MGHRA, CDR2 YSYEKL. V was clipped by 0 bases and J by 0 bases, with 5 bases between them. The CDR3 sequence is 14 residues long. CDR3 bases: TGCGCCAGCAGCCAAGAGGGGGCTAACTATGGCTACACCTTC. Amino acids: CASSQEGANYGYTF.

The CDR3 sequence: CASREGHLSHEQYF. CDR3 DNA: TGTGCCAGCAGGGAGGGCCATCTCAGCCACGAGCAGTACTTC. V gene TRBV2 combines with J gene TRBJ2-7; maybe TRBD2 (6 bases). V gave up 6 bases and J gave up 5 bases, with 17 bases separating them. The CDR3 consists of 14 residues. In germline, CDR1 is SNHLY, CDR2 FYNNEI.

This chain joins TRBV5-6 and TRBJ2-7; 9 nucleotides match TRBD1. The CDR3 runs 13 residues. Germline trimming cut 4 bases from V and 6 bases from J; bases unmatched to any gene: 5. From germline, CDR1 is SGHDT and CDR2 YYEEEE. The CDR3 DNA sequence: TGTGCCAGCAGCCCTGGGACAGGGAGCGAGCAGTACTTC. Residues: CASSPGTGSEQYF.

V and J are TRBV7-9 and TRBJ1-2; D is possibly TRBD1 (5 bases). The germline gives CDR1 SEHNR, CDR2 FQNEAQ (reference sequence). Deletions cut 7 bases from V and 1 base from J, with 10 bases between. The CDR3 consists of 13 residues. The CDR3, as DNA: TGTGCCAGCACCGTCGACAGTAACTATGGCTACACCTTC. Its protein product is CASTVDSNYGYTF.

The V and J genes are TRBV4-1 and TRBJ2-3; 8 nucleotides agree with TRBD1. The trim removed 6 bases at V and 0 bases at J, leaving 5 bases unmatched. The CDR3 has 15 residues. Per the germline V gene, CDR1 is MGHRA and CDR2 is YSYEKL. CDR3 nucleotides: TGCGCCAGCAGTTGGACAGGGCTAAGCACAGATACGCAGTATTTT. Its translation is CASSWTGLSTDTQYF.

This chain joins TRBV27 and TRBJ2-1; TRBD1 matches 7 bases. V lost 3 bases to trimming and J lost 0 bases; unmatched junction nucleotides: 11. The CDR3 extends over 18 amino acids. Germline CDR1 reads MNHEY; CDR2 reads SMNVEV (reference sequence). CDR3 nucleotide sequence: TGTGCCAGCAGTTTCCCCCCCGGACAGGCTAGCTCCTACAATGAGCAGTTCTTC. Protein product: CASSFPPGQASSYNEQFF.

V gene TRBV6-5 combines with J gene TRBJ2-1, with a weak D call TRBD2 (6 bases). Germline CDR1 reads MNHEY; CDR2 reads SVGAGI. The CDR3 runs 14 residues. With 8 bases removed from V and 9 bases from J, the gap between germline ends came to 20 bases. The CDR3 sequence is CASSTLGGVLEQFF. The CDR3 DNA sequence: TGTGCCAGCTCAACATTGGGGGGAGTGCTTGAGCAGTTCTTC.

The V and J genes are TRBV6-5 and TRBJ1-1; no reliable D call. The CDR3 spans 13 residues. Trimming cost V 6 bases and J 6 bases, with 14 bases left between them. Per germline, CDR1 MNHEY and CDR2 SVGAGI. CDR3 DNA sequence: TGTGCCAGCAGGGTCCGGGAATTCCCTGAAGCTTTCTTT. It translates to CASRVREFPEAFF.

The chain has TRBV7-9 and TRBJ2-1, with TRBD1 matching 7 bases. In germline, CDR1 is SEHNR, CDR2 FQNEAQ (reference sequence). This CDR3 comprises 12 residues. V dropped 5 bases and J dropped 9; count of bases not matched to a gene: 4. The CDR3 region has the DNA TGTGCCAGCAGCCCGACAGGGTTTGAGCAGTTCTTC. It specifies CASSPTGFEQFF.

The V gene is TRBV6-1, the J gene TRBJ2-1, with 8 bases matching TRBD1. V lost 6 bases and J lost 8; bases outside the gene matches: 12. This CDR3 spans 15 amino acids. Germline V gene lookup returns CDR1 MNHNS and CDR2 SASEGT. CDR3 bases: TGTGCCAGCAGATTAGGGCAGGGGGCATGGGATGAGCAGTTCTTC. Its protein product is CASRLGQGAWDEQFF.

This chain's CDR3 is CASSLAPRETYEQYF. The CDR3 region has the DNA TGCGCCAGCAGCTTGGCCCCCAGGGAAACCTACGAGCAGTACTTC. This sequence joins TRBV5-1 and TRBJ2-7, with a weak D call TRBD1 (5 bases). Trimming removed 0 bases from V and 2 bases from J, with 12 bases in between. Germline V gene lookup returns CDR1 SGHRS and CDR2 YFSETQ. The CDR3 consists of 15 residues.

This clone has just one count. V usage is TRBV5-8 and J usage is TRBJ1-1, with 8 bases matching TRBD1. V dropped 3 bases and J dropped 11; count of bases not matched to a gene: 15. This CDR3 is built from 15 residues. Germline CDR1 and CDR2: SGHTS and YDEGEE. CDR3 region: CASSSTGSGGDGAFF. In nucleotides, the CDR3 is TGTGCCAGCAGCTCCACGGGGTCAGGGGGCGACGGTGCTTTCTTT.

The chain has TRBV7-2 and TRBJ2-1; D possibly corresponds to TRBD2 (6 bases). Deletions cut 5 bases from V and 4 bases from J, with 18 bases between. This CDR3 region has 16 residues. From germline, CDR1 is SGHTA and CDR2 FQGNSA. Written as DNA, the CDR3 is TGTGCCAGCAGCCCTCTTCCCGGGACTCCTTACAATGAGCAGTTCTTC. It codes for CASSPLPGTPYNEQFF.

The sample holds a few counts of this clone. V and J are TRBV27 and TRBJ2-7; TRBD1 matches at 9 bases. J lost 3 bases, V lost 6 bases, and 6 bases had no gene match. The CDR3 has 14 residues. Per the germline V gene, CDR1 is MNHEY and CDR2 is SMNVEV (reference sequence). In DNA, the CDR3 is TGTGCCAGCAGCCCGGGACAGGGCGGCTACGAGCAGTACTTC. This sequence encodes CASSPGQGGYEQYF.

This clone appeared a few times. This chain uses TRBV7-9 with TRBJ1-2; D not resolved. CDR1 SEHNR and CDR2 FQNEAQ come from the germline V gene (reference sequence). Trimming pared 5 bases from V and 3 bases from J, leaving 16 bases between. This CDR3 contains 15 residues. The CDR3 here is CASSHTPVADYGYTF. CDR3 coding DNA: TGTGCCAGCAGCCATACTCCGGTTGCAGACTATGGCTACACCTTC.

This clone was seen only a few times. This chain uses TRBV4-1 with TRBJ2-7; D ambiguous. Trimming took off 4 bases at V and 7 bases at J, with 17 bases between the two ends. CDR3 length: 14 residues. Germline-derived CDR1 and CDR2 are MGHRA and YSYEKL. The CDR3 reads CASSLTLLNGEQYF. CDR3 nucleotides: TGCGCCAGCAGCCTCACTCTCCTGAACGGAGAGCAGTACTTC.